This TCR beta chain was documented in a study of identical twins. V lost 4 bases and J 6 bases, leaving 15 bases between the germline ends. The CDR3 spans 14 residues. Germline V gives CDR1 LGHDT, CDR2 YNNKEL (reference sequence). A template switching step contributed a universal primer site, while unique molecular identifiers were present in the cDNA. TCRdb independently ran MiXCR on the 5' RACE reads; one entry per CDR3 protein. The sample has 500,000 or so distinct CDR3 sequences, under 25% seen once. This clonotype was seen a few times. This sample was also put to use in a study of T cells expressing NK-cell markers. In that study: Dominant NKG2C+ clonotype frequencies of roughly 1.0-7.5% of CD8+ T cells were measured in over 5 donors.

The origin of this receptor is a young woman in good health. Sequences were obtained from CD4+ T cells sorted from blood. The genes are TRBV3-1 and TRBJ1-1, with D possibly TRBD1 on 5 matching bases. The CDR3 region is CASSRGTSTAEAFF. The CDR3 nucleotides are TGTGCCAGCAGCCGAGGGACCTCAACGGCTGAAGCTTTCTTT.